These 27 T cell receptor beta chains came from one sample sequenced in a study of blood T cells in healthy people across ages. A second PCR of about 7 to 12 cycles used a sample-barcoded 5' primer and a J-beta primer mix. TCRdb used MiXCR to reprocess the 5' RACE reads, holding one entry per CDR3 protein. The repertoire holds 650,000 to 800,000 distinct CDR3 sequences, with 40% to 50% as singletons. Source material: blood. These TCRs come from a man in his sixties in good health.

The chain's CDR3 is CASSLGDGNEQFF. The DNA for the CDR3 is TGTGCCAGCAGCTTAGGGGACGGCAATGAGCAGTTCTTC. The chain is built from TRBV11-2 and TRBJ2-1; possibly TRBD1 or TRBD2 for D (5 bases each). The germline V and J ends were trimmed by 1 base and 6 bases, with 7 bases remaining between them. CDR1 SGHAT and CDR2 FQNNGV come from the germline V gene. The length of the CDR3 is 13 residues.

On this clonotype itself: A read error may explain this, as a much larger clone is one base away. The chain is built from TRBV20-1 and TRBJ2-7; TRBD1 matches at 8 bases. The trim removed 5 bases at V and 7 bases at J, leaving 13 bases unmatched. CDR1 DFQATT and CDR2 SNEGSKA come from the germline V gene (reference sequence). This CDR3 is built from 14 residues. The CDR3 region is CSAQTGAAMDEQYF. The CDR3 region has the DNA TGCAGTGCTCAGACAGGGGCAGCGATGGATGAGCAGTACTTC.

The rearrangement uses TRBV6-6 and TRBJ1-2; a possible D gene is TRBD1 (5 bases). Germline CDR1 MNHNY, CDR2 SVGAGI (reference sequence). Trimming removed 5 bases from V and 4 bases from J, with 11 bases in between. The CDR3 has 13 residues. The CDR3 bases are TGTGCCAGCAGTACCCAGGGTGGCTATGGCTACACCTTC. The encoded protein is CASSTQGGYGYTF.

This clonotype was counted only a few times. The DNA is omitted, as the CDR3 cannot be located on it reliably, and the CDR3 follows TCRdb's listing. The CDR3 here is CASSYFGPVNSPLHF. The rearrangement joins TRBV6-2 or TRBV6-3 to TRBJ1-6. Germline V gives CDR1 MNHEY, CDR2 SVGEGT. The CDR3 spans 15 residues, counting both ends.

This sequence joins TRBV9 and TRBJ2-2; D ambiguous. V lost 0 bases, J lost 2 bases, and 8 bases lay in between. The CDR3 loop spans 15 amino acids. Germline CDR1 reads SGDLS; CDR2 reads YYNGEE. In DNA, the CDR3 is TGTGCCAGCAGCGTAGGCCCAGCTAACACCGGGGAGCTGTTTTTT. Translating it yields CASSVGPANTGELFF.

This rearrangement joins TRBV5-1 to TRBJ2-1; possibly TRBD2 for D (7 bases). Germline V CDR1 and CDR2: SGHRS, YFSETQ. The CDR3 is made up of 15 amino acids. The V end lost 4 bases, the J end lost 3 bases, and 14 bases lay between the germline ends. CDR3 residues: CASSAQGRDYNEQFF. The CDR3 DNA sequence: TGCGCCAGCAGCGCGCAGGGGAGGGACTACAATGAGCAGTTCTTC.

The CDR3 loop reads CASSSGQGAWGTDTQYF. CDR3 nucleotide sequence: TGCGCCAGCAGCTCCGGACAGGGGGCGTGGGGCACAGATACGCAGTATTTT. V gene TRBV5-1 combines with J gene TRBJ2-3; 11 positions agree with TRBD1. Trimming at V came to 3 bases and at J to 1 base, leaving 7 bases not matched to a gene. The CDR3 totals 17 residues. Germline CDR1 SGHRS, CDR2 YFSETQ.

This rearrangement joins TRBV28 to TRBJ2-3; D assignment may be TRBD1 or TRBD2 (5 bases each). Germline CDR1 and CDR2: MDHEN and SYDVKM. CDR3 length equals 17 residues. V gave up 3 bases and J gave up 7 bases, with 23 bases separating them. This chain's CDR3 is CASSFRVFRDQGNTQYF. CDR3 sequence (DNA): TGTGCCAGCAGTTTCCGGGTTTTCCGGGACCAGGGAAATACGCAGTATTTT.

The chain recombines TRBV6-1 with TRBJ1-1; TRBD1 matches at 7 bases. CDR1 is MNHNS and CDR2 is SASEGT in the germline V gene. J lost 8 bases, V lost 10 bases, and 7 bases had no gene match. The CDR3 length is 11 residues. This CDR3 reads CAIQDRDEAFF. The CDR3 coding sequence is TGTGCCATCCAAGACAGGGACGAAGCTTTCTTT.

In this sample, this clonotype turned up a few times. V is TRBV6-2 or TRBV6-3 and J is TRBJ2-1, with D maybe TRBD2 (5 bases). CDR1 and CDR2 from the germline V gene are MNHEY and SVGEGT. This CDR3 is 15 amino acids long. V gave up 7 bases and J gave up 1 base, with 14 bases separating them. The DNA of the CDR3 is TGTGCCAGCATCCGCGGGCGTCCTTCCTACAATGAGCAGTTCTTC. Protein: CASIRGRPSYNEQFF.

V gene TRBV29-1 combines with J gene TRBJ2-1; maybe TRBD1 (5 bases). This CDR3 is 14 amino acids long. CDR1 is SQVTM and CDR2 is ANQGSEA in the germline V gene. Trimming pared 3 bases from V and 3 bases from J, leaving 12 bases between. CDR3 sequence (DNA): TGCAGCGTTGATTCAAGTGACAGCTACAATGAGCAGTTCTTC. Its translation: CSVDSSDSYNEQFF.

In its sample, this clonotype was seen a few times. The CDR3 spells CSARATQGYQPQHF. The CDR3 DNA is TGCAGTGCTAGAGCAACACAGGGGTATCAGCCCCAGCATTTT. The chain combines TRBV20-1 with TRBJ1-5; 7 bases are shared with TRBD1. The CDR3 covers 14 residues. V trimming: 1 base; J trimming: 5 bases; junction bases outside the gene matches: 5. Germline V gives CDR1 DFQATT, CDR2 SNEGSKA (reference sequence).

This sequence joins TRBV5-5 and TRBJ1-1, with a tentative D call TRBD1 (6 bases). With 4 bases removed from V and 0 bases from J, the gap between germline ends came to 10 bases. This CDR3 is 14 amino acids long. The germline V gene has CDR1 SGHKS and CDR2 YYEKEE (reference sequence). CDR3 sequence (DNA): TGTGCCAGCAGCGATAGGGACATGAACACTGAAGCTTTCTTT. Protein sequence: CASSDRDMNTEAFF.

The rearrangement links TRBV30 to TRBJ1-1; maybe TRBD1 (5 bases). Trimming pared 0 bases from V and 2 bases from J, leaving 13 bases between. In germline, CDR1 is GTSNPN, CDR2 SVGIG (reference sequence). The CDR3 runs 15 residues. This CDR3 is CAWSVRATKNTEAFF. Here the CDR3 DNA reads TGTGCCTGGAGTGTCAGGGCCACAAAAAACACTGAAGCTTTCTTT. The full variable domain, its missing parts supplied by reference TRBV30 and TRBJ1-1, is SQTIHQWPATLVQPVGSPLSLECTVEGTSNPNLYWYRQAAGRGLQLLFYSVGIGQISSEVPQNLSASRPQDRQFILSSKKLLLSDSGFYLCAWSVRATKNTEAFFGQGTRLTVV.

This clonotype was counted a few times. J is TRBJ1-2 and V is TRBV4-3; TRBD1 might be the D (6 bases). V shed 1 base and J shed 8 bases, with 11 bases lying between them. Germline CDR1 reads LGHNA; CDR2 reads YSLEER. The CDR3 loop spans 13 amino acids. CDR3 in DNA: TGCGCCAGCAGCCAAGTTGCAGGGGAAGGCTACACCTTC. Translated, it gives CASSQVAGEGYTF.

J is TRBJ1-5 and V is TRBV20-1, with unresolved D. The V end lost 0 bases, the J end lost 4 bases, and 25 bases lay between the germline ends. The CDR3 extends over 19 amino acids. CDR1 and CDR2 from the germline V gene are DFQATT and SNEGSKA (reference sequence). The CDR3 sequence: CSARDSTVPREIGNQPQHF. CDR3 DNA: TGCAGTGCTAGAGATAGTACCGTCCCTCGGGAGATCGGAAATCAGCCCCAGCATTTT.

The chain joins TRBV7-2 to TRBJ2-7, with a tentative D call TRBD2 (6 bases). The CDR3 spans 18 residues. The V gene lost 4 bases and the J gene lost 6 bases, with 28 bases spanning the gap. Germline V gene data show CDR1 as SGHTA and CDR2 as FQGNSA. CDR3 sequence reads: CASSSVGGPTSKTCEQYF. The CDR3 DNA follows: TGTGCCAGCAGCTCCGTGGGGGGACCTACTAGCAAAACCTGCGAGCAGTACTTC.

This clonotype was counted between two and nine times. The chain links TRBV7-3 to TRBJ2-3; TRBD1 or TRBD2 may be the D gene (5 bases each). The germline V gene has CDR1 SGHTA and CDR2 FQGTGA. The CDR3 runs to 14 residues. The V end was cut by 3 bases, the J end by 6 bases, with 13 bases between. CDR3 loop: CASSFSGAADTQYF. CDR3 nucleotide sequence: TGTGCCAGCAGCTTCTCCGGGGCAGCGGATACGCAGTATTTT.

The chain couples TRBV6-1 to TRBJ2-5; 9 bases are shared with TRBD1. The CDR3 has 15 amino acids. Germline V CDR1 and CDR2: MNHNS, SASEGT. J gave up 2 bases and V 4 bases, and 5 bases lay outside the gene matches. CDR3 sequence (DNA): TGTGCCAGCAGTGTTCGGACAGGGGTGCAAGAGACCCAGTACTTC. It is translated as CASSVRTGVQETQYF.

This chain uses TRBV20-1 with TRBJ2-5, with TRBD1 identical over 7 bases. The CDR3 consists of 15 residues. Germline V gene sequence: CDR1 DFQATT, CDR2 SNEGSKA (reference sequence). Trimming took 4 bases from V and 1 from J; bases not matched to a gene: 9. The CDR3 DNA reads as TGCAGTGCTATACAGTTTCGGACAGGCCAAGAGACCCAGTACTTC. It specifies CSAIQFRTGQETQYF.

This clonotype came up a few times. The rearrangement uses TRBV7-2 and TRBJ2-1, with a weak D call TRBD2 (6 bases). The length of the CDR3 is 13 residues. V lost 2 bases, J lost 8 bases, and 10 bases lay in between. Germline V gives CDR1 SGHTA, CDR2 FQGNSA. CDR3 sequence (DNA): TGTGCCAGCAGCTTACGGAGGGGCGATGAGCAGTTCTTC. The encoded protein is CASSLRRGDEQFF.

The CDR3 nucleotides are TGCGCCAGCAGCCAAGCTAGGGGGGTAACCCAAGAGACCCAGTACTTC. Its protein product is CASSQARGVTQETQYF. V and J are TRBV4-1 and TRBJ2-5; D is perhaps TRBD1 or TRBD2 (6 bases each). Trimming cost V 1 base and J 1 base, with 13 bases left between them. The CDR3 is made up of 16 amino acids. Germline CDR1 and CDR2: MGHRA and YSYEKL.

The CDR3 sequence is CASSLDVIGYTF. The CDR3 nucleotides are TGTGCCAGCAGCTTAGATGTCATTGGCTACACCTTC. The chain couples TRBV7-9 to TRBJ1-2, with D unresolved. Germline V gene data show CDR1 as SEHNR and CDR2 as FQNEAQ (reference sequence). Trimming stripped 1 base from V and 7 bases from J, with 7 bases between. There are 12 residues in the CDR3.

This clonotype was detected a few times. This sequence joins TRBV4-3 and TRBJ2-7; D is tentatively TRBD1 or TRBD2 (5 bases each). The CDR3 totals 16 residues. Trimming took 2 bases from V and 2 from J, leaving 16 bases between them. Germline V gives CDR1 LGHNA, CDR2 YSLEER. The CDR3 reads CASSQYLGTTTYEQYF. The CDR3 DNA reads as TGCGCCAGCAGCCAATATCTCGGGACGACTACCTACGAGCAGTACTTC.

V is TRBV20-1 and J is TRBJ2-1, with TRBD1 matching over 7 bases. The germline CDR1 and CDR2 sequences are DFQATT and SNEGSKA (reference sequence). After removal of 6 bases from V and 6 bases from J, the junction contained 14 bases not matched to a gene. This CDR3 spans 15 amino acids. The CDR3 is CSADNRDSAGNEQFF. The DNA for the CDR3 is TGCAGTGCCGATAACAGGGACAGTGCGGGCAATGAGCAGTTCTTC.

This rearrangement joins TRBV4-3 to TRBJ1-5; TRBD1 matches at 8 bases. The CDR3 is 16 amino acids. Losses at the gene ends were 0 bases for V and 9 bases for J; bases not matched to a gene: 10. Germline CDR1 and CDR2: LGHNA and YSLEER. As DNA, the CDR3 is TGCGCCAGCAGCCAAGATTGGGGGACAGGTATTTGGCCCCAGCATTTT. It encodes CASSQDWGTGIWPQHF.

The CDR3, as DNA: TGTGCCAGCAGGCAGGGGGCCATCGGGGAGCTGTTTTTT. This encodes CASRQGAIGELFF. The chain is built from TRBV2 and TRBJ2-2; 8 nucleotides align to TRBD1. The trim removed 6 bases at V and 7 bases at J, leaving 4 bases unmatched. The germline gives CDR1 SNHLY, CDR2 FYNNEI. The CDR3 sequence is 13 residues long.